This T cell receptor beta chain was recovered during a study of T cell repertoires in cytomegalovirus infection. For the study at large: Indicated by public TCR beta signatures were CMV infection and matching HLA type. Whole-study findings and limits: Carriage of CMV together with the relevant HLA was identifiable through cumulative public TCR beta family frequency. It was HLA-C-restricted CMV-specific TCR beta clonotypes that dominated the response ex vivo.

One entry per CDR3 protein, called by TCRdb with MiXCR from the reads. The sample carries some 400,000 distinct CDR3 sequences, about a sixth recorded once. The germline V and J ends were trimmed by 1 base and 11 bases, with 9 bases remaining between them. The CDR3 sequence is 12 residues long. The germline gives CDR1 LNHDA, CDR2 SQIVND (reference sequence). This clonotype was observed a few times. The antigen remains undetermined. The sequenced sample was PBMCs. This sequence was found in a human donor in good health (CMV status not recorded). Some clones in this sample may be carry-over from other donors' samples. The chain has TRBV19 and TRBJ2-1; possibly TRBD2 for D (5 bases). The CDR3 sequence is CASSIAAGKQFF. The CDR3 nucleotides read TGTGCCAGTAGTATAGCCGCCGGGAAGCAGTTCTTC.